These 9 T cell receptor beta chains were sequenced from one sample in a study of PD-L1 blockade in urothelial cancer. Profiling relied on immunoSEQ multiplex PCR, and the TCRdb table lists in-frame clones only, not all of them. Of around 25,000 clones listed, around 88% are singletons. Sequenced material: PBMCs, taken around atezolizumab (anti-PD-L1) treatment. All receptors come from a man between 50 and 59 years old with urothelial cancer.

This clone was observed a handful of times. V gene TRBV6-4 combines with J gene TRBJ1-6, with 8 bases that match TRBD1. The CDR3 runs 14 residues. From germline, CDR1 is MRHNA and CDR2 SNTAGT. Trimming removed 5 bases from V and 7 bases from J; junction bases left unmatched: 4. Here the CDR3 reads CASSPGQDNSPLHF. The CDR3 DNA sequence: TGTGCCAGCAGTCCGGGACAGGACAATTCACCCCTCCACTTT.

The chain is built from TRBV2 and TRBJ1-5, with 8 bases aligning to TRBD1. With 3 bases clipped from V and 2 bases from J, the junction kept 3 bases outside the gene matches. This CDR3 is built from 15 residues. Germline CDR1 and CDR2: SNHLY and FYNNEI. CDR3 in DNA: TGTGCCAGCAGTGATACAGGGGGTGGCAATCAGCCCCAGCATTTT. It codes for CASSDTGGGNQPQHF.

This clone has just a few counts. The chain recombines TRBV6-6 with TRBJ1-1; tentative D call: TRBD1 (6 bases). Trimming removed 2 bases at V and 0 bases at J, with 10 bases between. Germline V gives CDR1 MNHNY, CDR2 SVGAGI (reference sequence). The CDR3 is made up of 15 amino acids. The CDR3 loop reads CASSYQQGLNTEAFF. The DNA of the CDR3 is TGTGCCAGCAGTTACCAACAGGGTTTGAACACTGAAGCTTTCTTT.

This chain uses TRBV19 with TRBJ1-5; TRBD1 matches 7 bases. Germline V gene data show CDR1 as LNHDA and CDR2 as SQIVND (reference sequence). The CDR3 has 14 amino acids. The V gene end was trimmed by 8 bases and the J gene end by 2 bases; junction bases not matched to a gene: 6. CDR3 sequence reads: CASRDTGGNQPQHF. CDR3 coding DNA: TGTGCCAGTCGAGATACAGGGGGCAATCAGCCCCAGCATTTT.

This chain uses TRBV18 with TRBJ1-2; D not certain. The germline CDR1 and CDR2 sequences are KGHSH and LQKENI. CDR3 size: 14 residues. V was clipped by 0 bases and J by 2 bases, with 7 bases between them. The CDR3 loop is CASSPPGENYGYTF. The CDR3 DNA is TGTGCCAGCTCACCACCCGGAGAAAACTATGGCTACACCTTC.

J is TRBJ2-7 and V is TRBV6-6, with D maybe TRBD2 (6 bases). Looked up from germline, CDR1 is MNHNY and CDR2 is SVGAGI (reference sequence). Trimming removed 5 bases from V and 1 base from J, with 12 bases in between. The CDR3 runs to 14 residues. CDR3 sequence (DNA): TGTGCCAGCAGTGGTGCTGGGGGGTCCTACGAGCAGTACTTC. Protein sequence: CASSGAGGSYEQYF.

The V and J genes are TRBV7-9 and TRBJ2-7; 8 positions match TRBD1. The CDR3 covers 16 residues. Germline CDR1 and CDR2: SEHNR and FQNEAQ (reference sequence). V lost 4 bases, J lost 3 bases, and 11 bases stayed unmatched. The CDR3 DNA is TGTGCCAGCAGCTCTGGTCAGGGCAGGGGGCGCTACGAGCAGTACTTC. Residues: CASSSGQGRGRYEQYF.

This clone has only a few counts. V usage is TRBV19 and J usage is TRBJ1-5; 7 nucleotides line up with TRBD1. Germline loops: CDR1 LNHDA, CDR2 SQIVND (reference sequence). The CDR3 has 15 residues. J lost 4 bases, V lost 5 bases, and 8 bases had no gene match. CDR3 bases: TGTGCCAGTAGTCCCCCCGAGGGGGCGAATCAGCCCCAGCATTTT. Amino acid sequence: CASSPPEGANQPQHF.

This clone appeared once. The gene calls are TRBV7-9 and TRBJ2-1, with 13 bases matching TRBD2. The J segment lost 8 bases and the V segment lost 5 bases, leaving 3 bases of the junction unmatched. CDR1 and CDR2 (germline): SEHNR, FQNEAQ (reference sequence). This CDR3 region has 14 residues. The CDR3 sequence is CASSRLAGGDEQFF. For the CDR3, the DNA is TGTGCCAGCAGCAGACTAGCGGGAGGCGATGAGCAGTTCTTC.